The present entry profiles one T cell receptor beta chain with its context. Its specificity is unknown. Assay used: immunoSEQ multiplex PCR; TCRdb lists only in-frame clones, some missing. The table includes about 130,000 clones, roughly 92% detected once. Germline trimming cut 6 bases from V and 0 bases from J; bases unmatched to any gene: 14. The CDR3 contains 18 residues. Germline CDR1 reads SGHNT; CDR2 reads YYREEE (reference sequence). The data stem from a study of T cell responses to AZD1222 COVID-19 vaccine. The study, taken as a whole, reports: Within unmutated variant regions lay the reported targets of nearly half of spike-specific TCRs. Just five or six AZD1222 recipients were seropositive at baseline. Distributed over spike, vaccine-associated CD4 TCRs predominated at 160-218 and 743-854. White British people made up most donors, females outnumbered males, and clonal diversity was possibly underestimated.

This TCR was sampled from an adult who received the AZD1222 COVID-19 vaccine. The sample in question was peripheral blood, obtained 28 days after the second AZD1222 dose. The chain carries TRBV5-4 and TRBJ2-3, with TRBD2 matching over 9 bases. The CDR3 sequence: CASTYMFAGGSSTDTQYF. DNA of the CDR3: TGTGCCAGCACCTACATGTTTGCGGGGGGGAGCAGCACAGATACGCAGTATTTT.